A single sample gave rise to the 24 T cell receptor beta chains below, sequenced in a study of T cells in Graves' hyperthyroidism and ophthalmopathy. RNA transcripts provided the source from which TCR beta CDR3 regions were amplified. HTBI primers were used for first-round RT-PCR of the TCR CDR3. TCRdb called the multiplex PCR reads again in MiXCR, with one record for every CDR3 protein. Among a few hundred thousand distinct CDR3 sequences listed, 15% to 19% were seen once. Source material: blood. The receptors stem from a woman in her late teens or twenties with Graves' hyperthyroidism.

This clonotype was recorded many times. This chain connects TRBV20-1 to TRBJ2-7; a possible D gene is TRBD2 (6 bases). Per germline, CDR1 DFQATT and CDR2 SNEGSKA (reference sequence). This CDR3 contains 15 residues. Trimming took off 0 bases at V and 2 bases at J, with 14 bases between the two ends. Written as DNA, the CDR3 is TGCAGTGCTAGAGATCTAGAGGGAGGCGCCTACGAGCAGTACTTC. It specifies CSARDLEGGAYEQYF.

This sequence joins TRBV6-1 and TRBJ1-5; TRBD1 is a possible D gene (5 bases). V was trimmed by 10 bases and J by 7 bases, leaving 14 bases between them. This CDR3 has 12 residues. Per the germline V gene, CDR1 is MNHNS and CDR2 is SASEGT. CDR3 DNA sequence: TGTGCCACGCAGAGGGGAGGGCAGCCCCAGCATTTT. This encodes CATQRGGQPQHF.

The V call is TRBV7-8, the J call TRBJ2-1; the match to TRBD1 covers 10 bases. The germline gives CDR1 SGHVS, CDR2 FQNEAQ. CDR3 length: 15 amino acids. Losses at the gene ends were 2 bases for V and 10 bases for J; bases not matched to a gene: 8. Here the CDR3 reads CASSLRDRGYVEQFF. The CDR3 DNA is TGTGCCAGCAGCTTAAGGGACAGGGGTTACGTCGAGCAGTTCTTC.

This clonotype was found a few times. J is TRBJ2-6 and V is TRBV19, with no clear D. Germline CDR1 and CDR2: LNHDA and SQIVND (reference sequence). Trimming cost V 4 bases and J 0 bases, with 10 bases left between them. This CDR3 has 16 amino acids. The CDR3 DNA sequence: TGTGCCAGTAGTAGGGGATTTACCTCTGGGGCCAACGTCCTGACTTTC. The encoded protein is CASSRGFTSGANVLTF.

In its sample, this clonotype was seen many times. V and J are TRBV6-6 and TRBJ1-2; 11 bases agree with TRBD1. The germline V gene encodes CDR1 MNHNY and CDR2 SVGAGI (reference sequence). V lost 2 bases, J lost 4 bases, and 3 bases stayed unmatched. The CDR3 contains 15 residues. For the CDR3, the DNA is TGTGCCAGCAGTTACGGGACAGGGGGATCCTATGGCTACACCTTC. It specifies CASSYGTGGSYGYTF.

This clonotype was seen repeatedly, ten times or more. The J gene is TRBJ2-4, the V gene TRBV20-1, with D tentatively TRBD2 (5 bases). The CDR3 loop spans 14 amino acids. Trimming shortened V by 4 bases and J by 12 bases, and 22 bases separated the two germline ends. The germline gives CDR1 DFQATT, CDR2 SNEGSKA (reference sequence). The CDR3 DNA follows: TGCAGTGCTAACAAAGGACCCGAGCGGTCCGCTCAGTACTTC. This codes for CSANKGPERSAQYF.

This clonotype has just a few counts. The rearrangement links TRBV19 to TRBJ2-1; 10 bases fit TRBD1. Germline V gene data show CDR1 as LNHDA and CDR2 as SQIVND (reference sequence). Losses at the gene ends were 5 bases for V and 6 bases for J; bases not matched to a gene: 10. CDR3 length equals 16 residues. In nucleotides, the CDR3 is TGTGCCAGTAGTGCTCCCGGGACAGGGGATTTCAATGAGCAGTTCTTC. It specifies CASSAPGTGDFNEQFF.

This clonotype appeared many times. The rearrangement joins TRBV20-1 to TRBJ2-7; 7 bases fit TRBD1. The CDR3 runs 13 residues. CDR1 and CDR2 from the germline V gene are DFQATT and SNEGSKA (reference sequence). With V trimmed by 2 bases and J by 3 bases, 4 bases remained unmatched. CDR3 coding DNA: TGCAGTGCTAGACCGACAGGGATCTACGAGCAGTACTTC. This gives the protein CSARPTGIYEQYF.

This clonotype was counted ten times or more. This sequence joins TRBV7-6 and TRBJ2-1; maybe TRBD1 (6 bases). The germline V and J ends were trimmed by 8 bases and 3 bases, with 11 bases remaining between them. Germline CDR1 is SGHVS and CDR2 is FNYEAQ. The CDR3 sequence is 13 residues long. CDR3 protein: CASGSGHYNEQFF. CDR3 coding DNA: TGTGCCAGCGGATCGGGACACTACAATGAGCAGTTCTTC.

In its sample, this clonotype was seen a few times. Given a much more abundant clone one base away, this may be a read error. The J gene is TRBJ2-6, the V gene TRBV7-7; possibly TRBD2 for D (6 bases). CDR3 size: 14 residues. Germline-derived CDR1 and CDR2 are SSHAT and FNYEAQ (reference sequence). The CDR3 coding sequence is TGTGCTAGCAGCTTAGCGGAGGGGGCCAACGTCCTGACTTTC. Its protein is CASSLAEGANVLTF.

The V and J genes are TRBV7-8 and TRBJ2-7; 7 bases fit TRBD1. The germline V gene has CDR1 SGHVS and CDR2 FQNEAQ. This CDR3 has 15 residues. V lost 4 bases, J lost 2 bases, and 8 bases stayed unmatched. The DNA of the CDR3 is TGTGCCAGCAGCTCCATCCGGGACAGACCCTACGAGCAGTACTTC. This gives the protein CASSSIRDRPYEQYF.

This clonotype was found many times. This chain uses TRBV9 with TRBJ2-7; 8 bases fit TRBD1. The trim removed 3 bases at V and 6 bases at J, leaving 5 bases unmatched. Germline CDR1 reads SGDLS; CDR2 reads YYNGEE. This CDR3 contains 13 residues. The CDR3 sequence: CASSAGQGSEQYF. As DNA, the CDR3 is TGTGCCAGCAGCGCTGGACAGGGCAGCGAGCAGTACTTC. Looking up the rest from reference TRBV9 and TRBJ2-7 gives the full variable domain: DSGVTQTPKHLITATGQRVTLRCSPRSGDLSVYWYQQSLDQGLQFLIQYYNGEERAKGNILERFSAQQFPDLHSELNLSSLELGDSALYFCASSAGQGSEQYFGPGTRLTVT.

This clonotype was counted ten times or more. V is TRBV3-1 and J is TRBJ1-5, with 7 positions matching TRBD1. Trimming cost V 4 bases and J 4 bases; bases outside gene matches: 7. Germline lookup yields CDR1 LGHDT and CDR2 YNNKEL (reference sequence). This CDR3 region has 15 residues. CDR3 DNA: TGTGCCAGCAGCCCTTGGCAGGGGGAGAATCAGCCCCAGCATTTT. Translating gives CASSPWQGENQPQHF.

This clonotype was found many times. The CDR3 DNA sequence: TGTGCCAGCAGTTCCGGGGGGTATGGCTACACCTTC. Protein product: CASSSGGYGYTF. The rearrangement uses TRBV6-1 and TRBJ1-2, with TRBD1 as a possible D gene (5 bases). Trimming took 5 bases from V and 5 from J, leaving 9 bases between them. In germline, CDR1 is MNHNS, CDR2 SASEGT. CDR3 length: 12 residues.

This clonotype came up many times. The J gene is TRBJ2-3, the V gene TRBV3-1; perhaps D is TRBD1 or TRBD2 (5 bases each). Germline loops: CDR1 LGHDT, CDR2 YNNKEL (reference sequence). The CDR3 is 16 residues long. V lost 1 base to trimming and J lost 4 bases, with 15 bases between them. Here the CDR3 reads CASSQAVRGPSDTQYF. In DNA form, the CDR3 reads TGTGCCAGCAGCCAAGCGGTCCGGGGACCTTCAGATACGCAGTATTTT.

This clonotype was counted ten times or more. This chain's CDR3 is CASSEGGSDYNEQFF. CDR3 in DNA: TGTGCCAGCAGTGAAGGGGGGTCGGACTACAATGAGCAGTTCTTC. This sequence joins TRBV2 and TRBJ2-1; D possibly uses TRBD1 or TRBD2 (5 bases each). The ends were cut back, 1 base at V and 3 bases at J, with 10 bases in the middle. The CDR3 length is 15 residues. Germline V gene lookup returns CDR1 SNHLY and CDR2 FYNNEI.

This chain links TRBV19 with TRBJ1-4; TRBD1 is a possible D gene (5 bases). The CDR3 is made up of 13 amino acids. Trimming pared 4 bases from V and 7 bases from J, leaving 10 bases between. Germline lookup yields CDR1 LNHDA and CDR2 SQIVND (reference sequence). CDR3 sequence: CASSKAGGEKLFF. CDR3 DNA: TGTGCCAGTAGTAAGGCCGGGGGTGAAAAACTGTTTTTT.

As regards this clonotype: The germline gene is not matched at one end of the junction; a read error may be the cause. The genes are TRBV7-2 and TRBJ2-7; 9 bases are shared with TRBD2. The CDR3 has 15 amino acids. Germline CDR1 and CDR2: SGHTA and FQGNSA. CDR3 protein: CASRLAGAVPYEQYF. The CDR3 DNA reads TGTGCCAGCAGATTAGCGGGGGCAGTTCCCTACGAGCAGTACTTC. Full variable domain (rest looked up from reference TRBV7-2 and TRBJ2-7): GAGVSQSPSNKVTEKGKDVELRCDPISGHTALYWYRQSLGQGLEFLIYFQGNSAPDKSGLPSDRFSAERTGGSVSTLTIQRTQQEDSAVYLCASRLAGAVPYEQYFGPGTRLTVT.

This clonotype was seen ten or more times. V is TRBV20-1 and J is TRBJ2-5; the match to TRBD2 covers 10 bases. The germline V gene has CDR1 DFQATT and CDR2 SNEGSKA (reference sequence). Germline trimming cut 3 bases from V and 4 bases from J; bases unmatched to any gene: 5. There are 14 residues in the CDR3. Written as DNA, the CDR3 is TGCAGTGCTAGGGCAGCGGGAGGGAGAGAGACCCAGTACTTC. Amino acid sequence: CSARAAGGRETQYF.

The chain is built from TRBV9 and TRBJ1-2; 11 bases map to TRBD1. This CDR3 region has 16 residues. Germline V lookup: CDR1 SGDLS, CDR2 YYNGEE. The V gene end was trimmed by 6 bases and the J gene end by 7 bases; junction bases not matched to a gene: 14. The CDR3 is CASNADRGPSIGGYTF. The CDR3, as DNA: TGTGCCAGCAACGCGGACAGGGGGCCTTCTATCGGTGGCTACACCTTC.

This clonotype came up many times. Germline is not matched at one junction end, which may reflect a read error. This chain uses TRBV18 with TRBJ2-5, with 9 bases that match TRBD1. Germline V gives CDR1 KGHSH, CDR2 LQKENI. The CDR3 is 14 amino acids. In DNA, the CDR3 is TGCGCCAGCAGCCCTGGGACAGGGCAAGAGACCCAGTACTTC. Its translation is CASSPGTGQETQYF.

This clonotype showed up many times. CDR3 in DNA: TGTGCCAGCAGTTACACGGGGGGCTCGGAGACCCAGTACTTC. Its translation is CASSYTGGSETQYF. The genes are TRBV6-5 and TRBJ2-5; possible D gene TRBD2, 7 bases. The CDR3 spans 14 residues. Germline V gene lookup returns CDR1 MNHEY and CDR2 SVGAGI. V lost 2 bases and J lost 5, with 12 bases in between.

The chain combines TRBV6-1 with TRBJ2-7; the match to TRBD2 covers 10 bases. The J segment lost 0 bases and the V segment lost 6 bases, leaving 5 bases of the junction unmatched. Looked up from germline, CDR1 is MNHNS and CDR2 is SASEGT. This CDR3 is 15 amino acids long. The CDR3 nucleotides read TGTGCCAGCAGCTCTAGCGGGAGTTACTCCTACGAGCAGTACTTC. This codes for CASSSSGSYSYEQYF.

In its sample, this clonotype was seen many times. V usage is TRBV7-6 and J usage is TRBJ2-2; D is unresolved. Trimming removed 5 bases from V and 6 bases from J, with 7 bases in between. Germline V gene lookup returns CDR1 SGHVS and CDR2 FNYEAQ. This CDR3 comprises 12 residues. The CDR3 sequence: CASSPGPGELFF. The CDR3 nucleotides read TGTGCCAGCAGCCCCGGACCCGGGGAGCTGTTTTTT. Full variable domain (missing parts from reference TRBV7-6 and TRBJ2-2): GAGVSQSPRYKVTKRGQDVALRCDPISGHVSLYWYRQALGQGPEFLTYFNYEAQQDKSGLPNDRFSAERPEGSISTLTIQRTEQRDSAMYRCASSPGPGELFFGEGSRLTVL.